These T cell receptor beta chains were read from a single sample in a study of cytomegalovirus exposure and HLA in healthy donors. Clones were read by immunoSEQ multiplex PCR, and TCRdb kept only the in-frame ones, dropping some. The sample carries 120,000 or so clones, around 89% recorded once. Sequencing was performed on PBMCs. These receptors were obtained from a man between 18 and 29 years old in good health and CMV-seronegative. CDR3s include the opening cysteine and the closing phenylalanine or tryptophan. D genes are given only for firm matches. Clone size is stated in some rows and not others, as once, few, many or a class when expanded.

V	size	D	J	CDR3	DNA
TRBV28	-	-	TRBJ1-1	CASRDSSQSEAFF	TGTGCCAGCAGGGACAGCTCCCAATCTGAAGCTTTCTTT
TRBV2	-	TRBD1	TRBJ1-4	CASKRRTGRATNEKLFF	TGTGCCAGCAAGAGAAGGACAGGACGTGCAACTAATGAAAAACTGTTTTTT
TRBV4-1	-	TRBD1	TRBJ2-7	CASSQDVRRQGTYEQYF	TGCGCCAGCAGCCAAGATGTAAGGAGACAGGGGACGTACGAGCAGTACTTC
TRBV2	-	TRBD2	TRBJ2-1	CASSEDEMGGSYNEQFF	TGTGCCAGCAGTGAAGACGAGATGGGCGGGAGTTACAATGAGCAGTTCTTC
TRBV29-1	once	-	TRBJ2-1	CSVVGGARNEQFF	TGCAGCGTTGTTGGTGGGGCGCGCAATGAGCAGTTCTTC
TRBV6-1	-	-	TRBJ2-1	CASMGTGYKNEQFF	TGTGCCAGCATGGGTACAGGTTACAAGAATGAGCAGTTCTTC
TRBV28	-	TRBD1	TRBJ1-1	CASSLIDRDTEAFF	TGTGCCAGCAGTTTAATTGACAGGGACACTGAAGCTTTCTTT
TRBV2	-	TRBD2	TRBJ2-3	CASTLSRTIGLAGAKDTQYF	TGTGCCAGCACTTTATCCCGGACTATCGGACTAGCGGGAGCTAAAGATACGCAGTATTTT
TRBV11-2	-	TRBD2	TRBJ2-7	CASSFRTSGRNEQYF	TGTGCCAGCAGCTTTAGGACTAGCGGGAGGAACGAGCAGTACTTC
TRBV28	once	TRBD1	TRBJ1-1	CASSYDRGRVVNTEAFF	TGTGCCAGCAGTTATGACAGGGGGCGTGTGGTGAACACTGAAGCTTTCTTT
TRBV2	-	TRBD2	TRBJ2-5	CASMRASGGGETQYF	TGTGCCAGCATGAGGGCTAGCGGGGGCGGAGAGACCCAGTACTTC
TRBV6-1	-	-	TRBJ2-2	CASRAGNTGELFF	TGTGCCAGCAGGGCAGGGAACACCGGGGAGCTGTTTTTT
TRBV19	-	TRBD1	TRBJ1-2	CASSILGQGYYGYTF	TGTGCCAGTAGTATCCTGGGACAGGGGTACTATGGCTACACCTTC
TRBV27	-	TRBD1	TRBJ2-5	CASRNSPGQGISAQYF	TGTGCCAGCAGAAATTCCCCGGGACAGGGTATATCGGCCCAGTACTTC
TRBV6-1	few	-	TRBJ2-7	CASSPPLGSEQYF	TGTGCCAGCAGTCCCCCGTTAGGGAGCGAGCAGTACTTC
TRBV4-2	-	-	TRBJ2-2	CASSPRLTPGELFF	TGTGCCAGCAGCCCACGACTGACTCCCGGGGAGCTGTTTTTT
TRBV5-4	-	-	TRBJ1-5	CASSLGQNQPQHF	TGTGCCAGCAGCTTGGGACAGAATCAGCCCCAGCATTTT
TRBV11-3	-	TRBD2	TRBJ2-1	CASSPTSGNNEQFF	TGTGCCAGCAGCCCGACTAGCGGGAACAATGAGCAGTTCTTC
TRBV27	-	TRBD1	TRBJ2-7	CASSFFQGAYEQYF	TGTGCCAGCAGTTTTTTTCAGGGGGCCTACGAGCAGTACTTC
TRBV19	-	-	TRBJ1-2	CASSKGGLWDSYGYTF	TGTGCCAGTAGCAAGGGGGGGTTGTGGGATAGCTATGGCTACACCTTC
TRBV19	-	TRBD2	TRBJ2-1	CASSIRTGTSGRDNEQFF	TGTGCCAGTAGTATCCGGACTGGGACTAGCGGGAGAGACAATGAGCAGTTCTTC
TRBV5-4	-	-	TRBJ2-2	CASSPDTAGELFF	TGTGCCAGCAGTCCCGACACGGCCGGGGAGCTGTTTTTT
TRBV27	-	TRBD1	TRBJ2-7	CASSLGQGTYEQYF	TGTGCCAGCAGTCTAGGACAGGGAACCTACGAGCAGTACTTC
TRBV4-1	-	-	TRBJ2-1	CASSQGRLGGTYNEQFF	TGCGCCAGCAGCCAGGGGAGGCTAGGCGGGACGTACAATGAGCAGTTCTTC
TRBV19	-	TRBD1	TRBJ1-5	CASTSGRTGQPQHF	TGTGCCAGTACCTCAGGCAGGACAGGCCAGCCCCAGCATTTT
TRBV2	-	-	TRBJ1-3	CASPGGAGNTIYF	TGTGCCAGCCCGGGGGGGGCTGGAAACACCATATATTTT
TRBV29-1	few	-	TRBJ2-3	CSVEVLPLSTDTQYF	TGCAGCGTTGAAGTACTACCTCTTAGCACAGATACGCAGTATTTT
TRBV10-2	-	-	TRBJ1-5	CASSESGGSNQPQHF	TGCGCCAGCAGTGAGTCAGGAGGGAGCAATCAGCCCCAGCATTTT
TRBV2	-	TRBD2	TRBJ2-3	CASSVRTSGDTQYF	TGTGCCAGCAGTGTGAGGACTAGCGGGGATACGCAGTATTTT
TRBV11-2	-	TRBD2	TRBJ2-7	CASSPSAGGGYEQYF	TGTGCCAGCAGCCCTTCAGCGGGAGGGGGATACGAGCAGTACTTC
TRBV29-1	-	TRBD1	TRBJ2-7	CSVEDPAATGLYDEQYF	TGCAGCGTTGAAGACCCCGCCGCGACAGGGCTGTACGACGAGCAGTACTTC
TRBV11-3	-	-	TRBJ2-3	CASSMGKRGSWEDTQYF	TGTGCCAGCAGCATGGGGAAACGGGGTAGTTGGGAGGATACGCAGTATTTT
TRBV28	few	-	TRBJ1-5	CASTPRQGLSNQPQHF	TGTGCCAGCACCCCCCGTCAGGGGCTAAGCAATCAGCCCCAGCATTTT
TRBV5-1	once	-	TRBJ1-1	CASSLDNLGTEAFF	TGCGCCAGCAGCTTGGATAATCTAGGAACTGAAGCTTTCTTT
TRBV11-2	-	-	TRBJ2-1	CASSFGRREEQFF	TGTGCCAGCAGCTTTGGCCGGAGGGAGGAGCAGTTCTTC
TRBV5-8	-	TRBD1	TRBJ1-6	CASSLLSGTANSPLHF	TGTGCCAGCAGCTTATTATCCGGGACAGCAAATTCACCCCTCCACTTT
TRBV7-2	-	-	TRBJ2-5	CASSLEYRGRTQYF	TGTGCCAGCAGCTTGGAATACCGAGGTCGGACCCAGTACTTC
TRBV11-2	-	-	TRBJ2-7	CASSTLKGVPIYEQYF	TGTGCCAGCAGTACATTGAAAGGGGTACCTATCTACGAGCAGTACTTC
TRBV27	-	TRBD1	TRBJ1-5	CASSRGQFFSNQPQHF	TGTGCCAGCAGCCGGGGACAGTTTTTTAGCAATCAGCCCCAGCATTTT
TRBV29-1	-	-	TRBJ2-5	CSVERQTLFQETQYF	TGCAGCGTTGAACGACAGACTCTATTCCAAGAGACCCAGTACTTC